The present TCR beta chain was sequenced within a study of T cell responses to AZD1222 COVID-19 vaccine. Study-wide points: Vaccination with two AZD1222 doses was followed by a rise in Spike-specific TCR breadth and depth. At baseline, just a handful of AZD1222 recipients tested seropositive. Repertoires were obtained only post-peak T cell response. The reported proportion of spike-specific TCRs targeting unmutated variant regions was nearly half.

Sequenced by immunoSEQ multiplex PCR; TCRdb stores in-frame clones only, minus some. The sample shows some 130,000 clones, roughly 93% of them seen only once. As for this clone: The antigen remains undetermined.

This CDR3 contains 16 residues. Germline CDR1 and CDR2: SGDLS and YYNGEE. The V segment lost 4 bases and the J segment 2 bases; nucleotides outside the gene matches: 8. V gene TRBV9 combines with J gene TRBJ2-7; TRBD1 matches at 11 bases. The sequencing here drew on peripheral blood, taken on day 0 of AZD1222 vaccination. This sequence originates from an adult in good health. This CDR3 reads CASSFRDRGTAYEQYF. The CDR3 DNA is TGTGCCAGCAGCTTCCGGGACAGGGGGACAGCCTACGAGCAGTACTTC.